The TCR beta chain under discussion was sequenced for a study of CD8 T cells in ankylosing spondylitis. Study conclusions and caveats: About 8 highly homologous variants made up a TCR beta motif that seemed to typify ankylosing spondylitis blood. Disease-linked clones reportedly showed significant enrichment in matched ankylosing spondylitis synovial fluid.

TCRdb re-derived calls from the 5' RACE reads in MiXCR, one entry per CDR3 protein. The sample has some 330,000 distinct CDR3 sequences, under 8.5% seen once. This clonotype has just a few counts. What it binds is not known. CDR3 length equals 17 residues. The V end was cut by 3 bases, the J end by 0 bases, with 15 bases between. Germline V CDR1 and CDR2: MDHEN, SYDVKM. The sequence came from a male donor with ankylosing spondylitis. This chain joins TRBV28 and TRBJ2-4; D gene uncertain. Sequenced material: blood, either unsorted or a sorted T cell fraction (not recorded which). The CDR3 region has the DNA TGTGCCAGCAGTTTGAGTGTAGGCCAGCTAGCCAAAAACATTCAGTACTTC. Protein sequence: CASSLSVGQLAKNIQYF. The whole variable domain, remainder taken from reference TRBV28 and TRBJ2-4, is DVKVTQSSRYLVKRTGEKVFLECVQDMDHENMFWYRQDPGLGLRLIYFSYDVKMKEKGDIPEGYSVSREKKERFSLILESASTNQTSMYLCASSLSVGQLAKNIQYFGAGTRLSVL.